A selection of T cell receptor beta chains follows, all from one sample in a study of T cell responses to AZD1222 COVID-19 vaccine. Profiling relied on immunoSEQ multiplex PCR, and the TCRdb table lists in-frame clones only, not all of them. The profile shows fewer than 65,000 clones, roughly 90% of them singletons. The source material was peripheral blood, sampled 28 days after the second AZD1222 dose. Every receptor here comes from an adult who received the AZD1222 COVID-19 vaccine. Each CDR3 is given with its conserved first and last residue. Each record gives: CDR3 protein, CDR3 DNA, J gene, clone size, D gene, V gene. D genes are given only for firm matches. Some rows have no size entry. The others give once, few or many, or a class for an expanded clone.

CDR3 protein: CASSPGTSAYNEQFF
CDR3 DNA: TGTGCCAGCAGCCCCGGGACTAGCGCTTACAATGAGCAGTTCTTC
J gene: TRBJ2-1
clone size: NA
D gene: TRBD2
V gene: TRBV11-3

CDR3 protein: CASSQGQGTGGGYTF
CDR3 DNA: TGTGCCAGCAGCCAAGGACAAGGGACAGGGGGTGGCTACACCTTC
J gene: TRBJ1-2
clone size: NA
D gene: TRBD1
V gene: TRBV4-2

CDR3 protein: CASSLNRDSNQPQHF
CDR3 DNA: TGTGCCAGCAGCCTAAACAGGGATAGCAATCAGCCCCAGCATTTT
J gene: TRBJ1-5
clone size: NA
D gene: NA
V gene: TRBV7-2

CDR3 protein: CASSSGTGPNEQFF
CDR3 DNA: TGTGCCAGTAGTTCCGGGACAGGGCCGAATGAGCAGTTCTTC
J gene: TRBJ2-1
clone size: NA
D gene: TRBD1
V gene: TRBV19

CDR3 protein: CASSYGALRADTQYF
CDR3 DNA: TGTGCCAGCAGCTACGGGGCCCTGAGGGCAGATACGCAGTATTTT
J gene: TRBJ2-3
clone size: NA
D gene: NA
V gene: TRBV5-8

CDR3 protein: CASSVVEAGGGLFF
CDR3 DNA: TGTGCCAGCAGCGTAGTCGAGGCGGGCGGAGGGCTGTTTTTT
J gene: TRBJ2-2
clone size: NA
D gene: NA
V gene: TRBV9

CDR3 protein: CAWSRASGGKLFF
CDR3 DNA: TGTGCCTGGAGTCGGGCGAGTGGGGGAAAACTGTTTTTT
J gene: TRBJ1-4
clone size: once
D gene: NA
V gene: TRBV30

CDR3 protein: CASSGSAVLLDYGYTF
CDR3 DNA: TGTGCCAGCAGTGGTTCGGCTGTCCTACTAGACTATGGCTACACCTTC
J gene: TRBJ1-2
clone size: few
D gene: NA
V gene: TRBV2

CDR3 protein: CTAEWADTQYF
CDR3 DNA: TGTACCGCCGAGTGGGCAGATACGCAGTATTTT
J gene: TRBJ2-3
clone size: once
D gene: NA
V gene: TRBV30

CDR3 protein: CASSSRVEETQYF
CDR3 DNA: TGCGCCAGCAGCTCTAGGGTTGAAGAGACCCAGTACTTC
J gene: TRBJ2-5
clone size: NA
D gene: NA
V gene: TRBV5-1

CDR3 protein: CASSLRLLGNTDTQYF
CDR3 DNA: TGTGCCAGTAGTCTCCGCCTGCTGGGAAACACAGATACGCAGTATTTT
J gene: TRBJ2-3
clone size: once
D gene: NA
V gene: TRBV19

CDR3 protein: CASKGIRSSYNEQFF
CDR3 DNA: TGTGCCAGCAAGGGGATCCGATCATCCTACAATGAGCAGTTCTTC
J gene: TRBJ2-1
clone size: NA
D gene: NA
V gene: TRBV7-8

CDR3 protein: CSASGGGTSNEKLFF
CDR3 DNA: TGCAGTGCTAGTGGGGGTGGGACAAGTAATGAAAAACTGTTTTTT
J gene: TRBJ1-4
clone size: NA
D gene: NA
V gene: TRBV20-1

CDR3 protein: CASSPWGQEGRRETQYF
CDR3 DNA: TGTGCCAGCTCGCCATGGGGCCAGGAGGGACGGCGGGAGACCCAGTACTTC
J gene: TRBJ2-5
clone size: NA
D gene: NA
V gene: TRBV18

CDR3 protein: CASSKATGELFF
CDR3 DNA: TGTGCCAGCAGCAAGGCCACCGGGGAGCTGTTTTTT
J gene: TRBJ2-2
clone size: NA
D gene: NA
V gene: TRBV9

CDR3 protein: CAWSVLGQGQPQHF
CDR3 DNA: TGTGCCTGGAGTGTACTGGGGCAGGGCCAACCCCAGCATTTT
J gene: TRBJ1-5
clone size: NA
D gene: NA
V gene: TRBV30

CDR3 protein: CAISESQGDQPQHF
CDR3 DNA: TGTGCCATCAGTGAGTCCCAGGGCGATCAGCCCCAGCATTTT
J gene: TRBJ1-5
clone size: NA
D gene: NA
V gene: TRBV10-3

CDR3 protein: CASSLSIPTSSADTQYF
CDR3 DNA: TGTGCCAGCAGTTTATCGATCCCGACTAGCTCTGCAGATACGCAGTATTTT
J gene: TRBJ2-3
clone size: NA
D gene: TRBD2
V gene: TRBV27

CDR3 protein: CASASGGTDNNEQFF
CDR3 DNA: TGTGCCAGCGCCTCGGGTGGGACAGATAACAATGAGCAGTTCTTC
J gene: TRBJ2-1
clone size: NA
D gene: TRBD1
V gene: TRBV6-5

CDR3 protein: CASSQGTPPTPRETQYF
CDR3 DNA: TGTGCCAGCAGCCAAGGGACTCCACCGACCCCTCGGGAGACCCAGTACTTC
J gene: TRBJ2-5
clone size: NA
D gene: NA
V gene: TRBV21-1

CDR3 protein: CASSSPGLDSPLHF
CDR3 DNA: TGTGCCAGTAGTAGTCCTGGTTTGGATTCACCCCTCCACTTT
J gene: TRBJ1-6
clone size: NA
D gene: NA
V gene: TRBV19

CDR3 protein: CAFRGAGGQEQYF
CDR3 DNA: TGTGCCTTCCGGGGAGCGGGAGGTCAAGAGCAGTACTTC
J gene: TRBJ2-7
clone size: NA
D gene: TRBD2
V gene: TRBV30

CDR3 protein: CASSLSPDGPGELFF
CDR3 DNA: TGTGCCAGCAGCTTATCCCCGGACGGTCCCGGGGAGCTGTTTTTT
J gene: TRBJ2-2
clone size: NA
D gene: NA
V gene: TRBV7-2

CDR3 protein: CASSLVLAGGGEQYF
CDR3 DNA: TGCGCCAGCAGCTTGGTACTAGCGGGAGGAGGGGAGCAGTACTTC
J gene: TRBJ2-7
clone size: NA
D gene: TRBD2
V gene: TRBV5-1

CDR3 protein: CASSPPGPIIYGYTF
CDR3 DNA: TGTGCCAGCTCACCACCGGGGCCTATCATCTATGGCTACACCTTC
J gene: TRBJ1-2
clone size: NA
D gene: NA
V gene: TRBV18

CDR3 protein: CASSLSGPSSYNEQFF
CDR3 DNA: TGTGCCAGCAGCTTAAGCGGGCCTAGCTCCTACAATGAGCAGTTCTTC
J gene: TRBJ2-1
clone size: NA
D gene: NA
V gene: TRBV7-2

CDR3 protein: CASSLDRLAGEAGELFF
CDR3 DNA: TGTGCCAGCAGCTTGGATCGACTAGCGGGAGAGGCCGGGGAGCTGTTTTTT
J gene: TRBJ2-2
clone size: NA
D gene: TRBD2
V gene: TRBV5-4

CDR3 protein: CASSLEPGLAGETQYF
CDR3 DNA: TGTGCCAGCAGCTTAGAACCGGGACTAGCGGGAGAGACCCAGTACTTC
J gene: TRBJ2-5
clone size: NA
D gene: TRBD2
V gene: TRBV5-4

CDR3 protein: CASSWTGQQPQHF
CDR3 DNA: TGTGCCAGCAGTTGGACAGGGCAGCAGCCCCAGCATTTT
J gene: TRBJ1-5
clone size: once
D gene: TRBD1
V gene: TRBV6-2/TRBV6-3

CDR3 protein: CASSKWTSGSYEQYF
CDR3 DNA: TGTGCCAGCAGCAAATGGACTAGCGGCTCCTACGAGCAGTACTTC
J gene: TRBJ2-7
clone size: NA
D gene: TRBD2
V gene: TRBV5-4

CDR3 protein: CASSDRGLAFDEQFF
CDR3 DNA: TGTGCCAGCAGCGACCGAGGACTAGCTTTTGATGAGCAGTTCTTC
J gene: TRBJ2-1
clone size: NA
D gene: TRBD2
V gene: TRBV6-4

CDR3 protein: CASSPFGGGQETQYF
CDR3 DNA: TGTGCCAGCAGCCCCTTCGGGGGGGGCCAAGAGACCCAGTACTTC
J gene: TRBJ2-5
clone size: NA
D gene: TRBD2
V gene: TRBV7-9

CDR3 protein: CASSPGLAPSSTDTQYF
CDR3 DNA: TGTGCCAGCAGTCCGGGACTAGCGCCGTCTAGCACAGATACGCAGTATTTT
J gene: TRBJ2-3
clone size: NA
D gene: TRBD2
V gene: TRBV27

CDR3 protein: CASSSGDIQNNSPLHF
CDR3 DNA: TGTGCCAGCAGTTCCGGGGACATTCAGAATAATTCACCCCTCCACTTT
J gene: TRBJ1-6
clone size: NA
D gene: NA
V gene: TRBV6-6

CDR3 protein: CASRSGTGGLSGANVLTF
CDR3 DNA: TGCGCCAGCAGGTCCGGGACAGGGGGGCTCTCTGGGGCCAACGTCCTGACTTTC
J gene: TRBJ2-6
clone size: NA
D gene: TRBD1
V gene: TRBV10-2

CDR3 protein: CASTTATNEKLFF
CDR3 DNA: TGTGCCAGCACGACAGCAACTAATGAAAAACTGTTTTTT
J gene: TRBJ1-4
clone size: NA
D gene: NA
V gene: TRBV6-5

CDR3 protein: CASSRFEGDEQYF
CDR3 DNA: TGTGCCAGCAGTCGATTCGAGGGGGACGAGCAGTACTTC
J gene: TRBJ2-7
clone size: NA
D gene: NA
V gene: TRBV25-1

CDR3 protein: CASRRTSPRETQYF
CDR3 DNA: TGTGCCAGCAGAAGGACATCTCCTCGGGAGACCCAGTACTTC
J gene: TRBJ2-5
clone size: NA
D gene: NA
V gene: TRBV5-6

CDR3 protein: CASRPGQGMQETQYF
CDR3 DNA: TGTGCCAGCCGGCCGGGACAGGGGATGCAAGAGACCCAGTACTTC
J gene: TRBJ2-5
clone size: NA
D gene: TRBD1
V gene: TRBV18

CDR3 protein: CASSVRAGNDEQFF
CDR3 DNA: TGTGCCAGCAGCGTACGGGCAGGAAACGATGAGCAGTTCTTC
J gene: TRBJ2-1
clone size: NA
D gene: NA
V gene: TRBV9

CDR3 protein: CASSYRQGGTGELFF
CDR3 DNA: TGCGCCAGCAGCTACAGACAGGGAGGGACCGGGGAGCTGTTTTTT
J gene: TRBJ2-2
clone size: NA
D gene: NA
V gene: TRBV5-1

CDR3 protein: CACSGSTNEKLFF
CDR3 DNA: TGTGCCTGCTCAGGGTCAACTAATGAAAAACTGTTTTTT
J gene: TRBJ1-4
clone size: NA
D gene: NA
V gene: TRBV30

CDR3 protein: CASSPLGAGGFTEAFF
CDR3 DNA: TGCGCCAGCAGCCCGCTAGGGGCAGGGGGCTTCACTGAAGCTTTCTTT
J gene: TRBJ1-1
clone size: NA
D gene: TRBD1
V gene: TRBV4-3

CDR3 protein: CASSQVDEGQVFF
CDR3 DNA: TGCGCCAGCAGCCAAGTAGACGAAGGGCAAGTGTTTTTT
J gene: TRBJ1-4
clone size: NA
D gene: NA
V gene: TRBV4-1

CDR3 protein: CAWSADRDSPLHF
CDR3 DNA: TGTGCCTGGAGTGCGGACAGAGATTCACCCCTCCACTTT
J gene: TRBJ1-6
clone size: NA
D gene: NA
V gene: TRBV30

CDR3 protein: CAISESQDRNPNTEAFF
CDR3 DNA: TGTGCCATCAGTGAGTCCCAGGACAGGAACCCGAACACTGAAGCTTTCTTT
J gene: TRBJ1-1
clone size: NA
D gene: TRBD1
V gene: TRBV10-3

CDR3 protein: CASSLDAGGWNEQFF
CDR3 DNA: TGTGCCAGCAGCTTAGATGCGGGAGGGTGGAATGAGCAGTTCTTC
J gene: TRBJ2-1
clone size: NA
D gene: TRBD2
V gene: TRBV11-2

CDR3 protein: CASGLATETQYF
CDR3 DNA: TGTGCCAGTGGACTAGCAACGGAGACCCAGTACTTC
J gene: TRBJ2-5
clone size: NA
D gene: TRBD2
V gene: TRBV19

CDR3 protein: CASTSGTGYGYTF
CDR3 DNA: TGTGCCAGCACCTCAGGGACAGGGTATGGCTACACCTTC
J gene: TRBJ1-2
clone size: NA
D gene: TRBD1
V gene: TRBV12-3/TRBV12-4

CDR3 protein: CASSARPSEADTQYF
CDR3 DNA: TGTGCCAGCAGCGCGCGACCTTCGGAGGCAGATACGCAGTATTTT
J gene: TRBJ2-3
clone size: NA
D gene: NA
V gene: TRBV11-2

CDR3 protein: CASSSRTSGAYNEQFF
CDR3 DNA: TGTGCCAGCAGCTCTCGGACTAGCGGAGCCTACAATGAGCAGTTCTTC
J gene: TRBJ2-1
clone size: NA
D gene: TRBD2
V gene: TRBV7-2

CDR3 protein: CASLNTGELFF
CDR3 DNA: TGTGCCAGCCTTAACACCGGGGAGCTGTTTTTT
J gene: TRBJ2-2
clone size: NA
D gene: NA
V gene: TRBV12-3/TRBV12-4

CDR3 protein: CSATENEQFF
CDR3 DNA: TGCAGTGCTACGGAGAATGAGCAGTTCTTC
J gene: TRBJ2-1
clone size: once
D gene: NA
V gene: TRBV20-1

CDR3 protein: CASSADRGRNTEAFF
CDR3 DNA: TGTGCCAGCAGCGCAGACAGGGGGCGAAACACTGAAGCTTTCTTT
J gene: TRBJ1-1
clone size: once
D gene: TRBD1
V gene: TRBV7-9

CDR3 protein: CASSLFSQAGRIEQYF
CDR3 DNA: TGTGCCAGCAGCCTGTTCAGTCAGGCAGGGCGCATCGAGCAGTACTTC
J gene: TRBJ2-7
clone size: NA
D gene: NA
V gene: TRBV13

CDR3 protein: CSARENTEAFF
CDR3 DNA: TGCAGTGCTAGGGAGAACACTGAAGCTTTCTTT
J gene: TRBJ1-1
clone size: NA
D gene: NA
V gene: TRBV20-1

CDR3 protein: CASMNGRPWYEQYF
CDR3 DNA: TGTGCCAGCATGAACGGGAGGCCGTGGTACGAGCAGTACTTC
J gene: TRBJ2-7
clone size: NA
D gene: TRBD2
V gene: TRBV13

CDR3 protein: CAWSSRRYEQFF
CDR3 DNA: TGTGCCTGGAGTTCCCGTAGGTACGAGCAGTTCTTC
J gene: TRBJ2-1
clone size: NA
D gene: NA
V gene: TRBV30

CDR3 protein: CASSSNLDSGNTIYF
CDR3 DNA: TGTGCCAGCAGCTCCAATCTTGACTCTGGAAACACCATATATTTT
J gene: TRBJ1-3
clone size: once
D gene: NA
V gene: TRBV3-1/TRBV3-2

CDR3 protein: CASSEKSGTGVTGELFF
CDR3 DNA: TGTGCCAGCAGTGAAAAGTCCGGGACAGGGGTAACCGGGGAGCTGTTTTTT
J gene: TRBJ2-2
clone size: NA
D gene: TRBD1
V gene: TRBV2